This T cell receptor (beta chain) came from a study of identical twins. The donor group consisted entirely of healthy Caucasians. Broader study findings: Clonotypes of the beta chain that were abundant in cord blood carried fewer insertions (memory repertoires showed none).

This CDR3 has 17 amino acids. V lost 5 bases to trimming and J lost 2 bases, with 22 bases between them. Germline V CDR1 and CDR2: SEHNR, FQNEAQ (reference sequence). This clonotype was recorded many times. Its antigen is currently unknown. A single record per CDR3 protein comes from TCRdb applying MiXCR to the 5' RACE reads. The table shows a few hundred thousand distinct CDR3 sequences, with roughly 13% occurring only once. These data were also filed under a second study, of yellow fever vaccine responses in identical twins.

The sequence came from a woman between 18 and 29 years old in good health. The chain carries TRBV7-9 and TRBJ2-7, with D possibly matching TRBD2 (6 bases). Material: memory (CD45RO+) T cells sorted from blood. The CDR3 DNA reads TGTGCCAGCAGCCCGGGACTCACGGACCGTCGCACCTACGAGCAGTACTTC. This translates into CASSPGLTDRRTYEQYF.